The rows below give T cell receptor beta chains drawn from one sample of a study of metastatic and nonmetastatic thyroid tumors. TCRdb recomputed clones from the PCR reads via MiXCR. The sample carries about 92,000 clones, about 16% recorded once. The sample taken for sequencing was blood. These receptors all come from a female donor with papillary thyroid cancer or a benign thyroid nodule (not recorded which). Some clones in this sample may be carry-over from other donors' samples. The CDR3 runs from the conserved cysteine through the conserved F or W. A D gene is named only where the DNA matches it firmly. Clone size appears in some rows only: once, few, many, or a class for an expanded clone.

d_gene	v_gene	j_gene	abundance	CDR3aa	CDR3nt
TRBD1	TRBV20-1	TRBJ1-2	many	CRTLTGGGGGYTF	TGCAGAACCCTCACAGGGGGCGGGGGTGGCTACACCTTC
.	TRBV28	TRBJ2-5	.	CSSSIGQWDGKTQYF	TGTTCCAGCAGCATCGGACAGTGGGACGGGAAGACCCAGTACTTC
.	TRBV12-3/TRBV12-4	TRBJ2-7	many	CASSPPYGTYEQYF	TGTGCCAGCAGCCCTCCCTACGGGACCTACGAGCAGTACTTC
.	TRBV6-2/TRBV6-3	TRBJ2-3	many	CASSYSLRLRENTQYF	TGTGCCAGCAGTTACTCCCTGCGGCTTAGAGAAAATACGCAGTATTTT
.	TRBV7-2	TRBJ1-6	many	CASSTKQSSYNSPLHF	TGTGCCAGCAGCACCAAACAGAGCTCCTATAATTCACCCCTCCACTTT
TRBD1	TRBV20-1	TRBJ2-2	many	CSAISGTDTGELFF	TGCAGTGCTATCTCCGGGACAGACACCGGGGAGCTGTTTTTT
TRBD1	TRBV6-6	TRBJ1-1	many	CASSYHGTGGTEAFF	TGTGCCAGCAGTTATCACGGGACAGGGGGCACTGAAGCTTTCTTT
TRBD1	TRBV28	TRBJ1-4	many	CASSSRQGNEKLFF	TGTGCCAGCAGTTCACGACAGGGGAATGAAAAACTGTTTTTT
TRBD2	TRBV7-2	TRBJ2-7	many	CASSLRGSSGAAYEQYF	TGTGCCAGCAGCTTACGAGGATCTAGCGGGGCGGCCTACGAGCAGTACTTC
.	TRBV27	TRBJ2-7	many	CASSLHSNYDYEQYF	TGTGCCAGCAGTTTGCATTCAAACTACGACTACGAGCAGTACTTC
TRBD2	TRBV28	TRBJ2-5	many	CASSLPYSGGWETQYF	TGTGCCAGCAGTTTACCCTATAGCGGGGGGTGGGAGACCCAGTACTTC
.	TRBV9	TRBJ1-3	many	CASSAGVSGNTIYF	TGTGCCAGCAGCGCGGGTGTCTCTGGAAACACCATATATTTT